Sequencing of this T cell receptor (beta chain) was carried out in a study of OX40 agonist ivuxolimab in advanced cancers. Germline CDR1 and CDR2: SGHTA and FQGTGA. The length of the CDR3 is 15 residues. Trimming took 2 bases from V and 5 from J, leaving 13 bases between them. Repertoires were generated with immunoSEQ multiplex PCR, while TCRdb's copy carries only in-frame clones and drops some. The data contain under 80,000 clones, 90% of them singletons. The material sequenced was CD4+ or CD8+ T cells sorted from blood, taken in a trial of the OX40 agonist ivuxolimab. The receptor was isolated from an adult with an advanced solid tumor such as melanoma, head and neck, liver or kidney cancer. The chain has TRBV7-3 and TRBJ2-1, with D unclear. CDR3 bases: TGTGCCAGCAGCTTAGTGGGAACACTAAACAATGAGCAGTTCTTC. Encoded protein: CASSLVGTLNNEQFF.